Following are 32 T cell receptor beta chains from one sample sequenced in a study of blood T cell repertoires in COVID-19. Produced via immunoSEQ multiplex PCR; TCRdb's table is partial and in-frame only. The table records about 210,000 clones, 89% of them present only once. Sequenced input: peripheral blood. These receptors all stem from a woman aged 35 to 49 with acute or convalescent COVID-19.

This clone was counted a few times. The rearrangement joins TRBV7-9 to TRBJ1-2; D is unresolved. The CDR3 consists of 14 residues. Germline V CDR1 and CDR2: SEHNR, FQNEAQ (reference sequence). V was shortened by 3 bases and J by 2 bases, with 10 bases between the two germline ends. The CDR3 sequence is CASSLEGGNYGYTF. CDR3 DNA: TGTGCCAGCAGCTTGGAGGGAGGGAACTATGGCTACACCTTC.

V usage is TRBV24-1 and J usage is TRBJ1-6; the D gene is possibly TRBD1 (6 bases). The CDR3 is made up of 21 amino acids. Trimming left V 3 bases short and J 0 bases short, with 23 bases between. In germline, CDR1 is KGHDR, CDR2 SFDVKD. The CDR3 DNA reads TGTGCCACCAGTGATAGTAAGGGGGTAGTCGACACCAGCTCCTATAATTCACCCCTCCACTTT. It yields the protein CATSDSKGVVDTSSYNSPLHF.

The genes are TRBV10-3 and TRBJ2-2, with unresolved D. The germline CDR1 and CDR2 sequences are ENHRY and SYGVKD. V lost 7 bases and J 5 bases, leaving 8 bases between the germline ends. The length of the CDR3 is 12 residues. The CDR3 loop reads CAINTGTGELFF. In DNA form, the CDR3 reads TGTGCCATCAACACGGGTACCGGGGAGCTGTTTTTT.

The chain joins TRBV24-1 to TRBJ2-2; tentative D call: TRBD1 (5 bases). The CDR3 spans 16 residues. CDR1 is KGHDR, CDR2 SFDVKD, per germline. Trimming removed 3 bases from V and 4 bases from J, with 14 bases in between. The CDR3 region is CATSDLPTDLTGELFF. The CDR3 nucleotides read TGTGCCACCAGTGATCTACCGACAGATCTCACCGGGGAGCTGTTTTTT.

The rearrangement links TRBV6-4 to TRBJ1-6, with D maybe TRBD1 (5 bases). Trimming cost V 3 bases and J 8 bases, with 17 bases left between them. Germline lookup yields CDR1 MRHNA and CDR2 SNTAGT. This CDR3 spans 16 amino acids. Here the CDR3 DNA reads TGTGCCAGCAGTGAATCGCCTGGGGCGGCTTATTCACCCCTCCACTTT. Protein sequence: CASSESPGAAYSPLHF.

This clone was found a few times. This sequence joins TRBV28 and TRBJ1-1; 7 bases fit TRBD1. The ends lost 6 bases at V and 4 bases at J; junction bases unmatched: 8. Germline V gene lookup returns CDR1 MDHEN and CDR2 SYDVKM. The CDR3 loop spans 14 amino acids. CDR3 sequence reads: CASRKTQGSTEAFF. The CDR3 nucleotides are TGTGCCAGCAGGAAGACACAGGGGAGCACTGAAGCTTTCTTT.

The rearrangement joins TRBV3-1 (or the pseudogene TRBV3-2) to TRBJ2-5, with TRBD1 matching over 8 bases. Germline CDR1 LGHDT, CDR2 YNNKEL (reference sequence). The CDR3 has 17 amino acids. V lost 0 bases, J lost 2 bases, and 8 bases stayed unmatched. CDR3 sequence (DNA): TGTGCCAGCAGCCAAGATAAGGTTACAGGGGGTCAAGAGACCCAGTACTTC. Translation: CASSQDKVTGGQETQYF.

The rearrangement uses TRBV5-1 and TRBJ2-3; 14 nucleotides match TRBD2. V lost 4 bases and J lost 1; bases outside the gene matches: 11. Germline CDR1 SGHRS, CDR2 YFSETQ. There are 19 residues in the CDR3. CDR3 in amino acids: CASSLKTSGGATGTDTQYF. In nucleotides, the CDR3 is TGCGCCAGCAGCCTTAAGACTAGCGGGGGGGCCACAGGCACAGATACGCAGTATTTT.

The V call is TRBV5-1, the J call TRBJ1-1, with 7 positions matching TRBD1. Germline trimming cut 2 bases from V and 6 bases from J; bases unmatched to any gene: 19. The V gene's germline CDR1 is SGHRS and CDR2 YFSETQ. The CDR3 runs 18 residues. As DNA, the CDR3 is TGCGCCAGCAGCTTTGGGTCGAAAGGGGGCGGACCGTTCTCTGAAGCTTTCTTT. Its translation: CASSFGSKGGGPFSEAFF. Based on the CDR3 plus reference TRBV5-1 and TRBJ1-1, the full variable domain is KAGVTQTPRYLIKTRGQQVTLSCSPISGHRSVSWYQQTPGQGLQFLFEYFSETQRNKGNFPGRFSGRQFSNSRSEMNVSTLELGDSALYLCASSFGSKGGGPFSEAFFGQGTRLTVV.

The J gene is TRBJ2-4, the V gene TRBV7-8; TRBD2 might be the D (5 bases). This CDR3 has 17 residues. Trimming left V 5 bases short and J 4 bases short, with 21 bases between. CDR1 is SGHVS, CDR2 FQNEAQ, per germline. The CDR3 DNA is TGTGCCAGCAGCGCAAACCGGGATCCACTACAGAAAAACATTCAGTACTTC. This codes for CASSANRDPLQKNIQYF.

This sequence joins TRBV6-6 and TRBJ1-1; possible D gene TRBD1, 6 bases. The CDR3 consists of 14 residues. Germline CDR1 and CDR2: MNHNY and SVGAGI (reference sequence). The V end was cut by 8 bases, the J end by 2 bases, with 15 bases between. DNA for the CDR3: TGTGCCAGCTCAGGGACACGAAGTAACACTGAAGCTTTCTTT. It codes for CASSGTRSNTEAFF.

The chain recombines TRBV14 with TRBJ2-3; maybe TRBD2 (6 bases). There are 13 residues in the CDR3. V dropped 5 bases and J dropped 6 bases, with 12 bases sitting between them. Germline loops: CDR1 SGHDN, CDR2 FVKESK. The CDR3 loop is CASSLLASDTQYF. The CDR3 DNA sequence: TGTGCCAGCAGCTTACTAGCATCGGATACGCAGTATTTT.

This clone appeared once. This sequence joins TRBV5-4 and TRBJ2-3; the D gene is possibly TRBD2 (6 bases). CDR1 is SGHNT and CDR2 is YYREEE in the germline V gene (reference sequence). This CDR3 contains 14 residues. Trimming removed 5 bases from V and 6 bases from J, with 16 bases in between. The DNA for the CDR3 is TGTGCCAGCAGGGCGCGGGGATCGGGGGATACGCAGTATTTT. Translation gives CASRARGSGDTQYF.

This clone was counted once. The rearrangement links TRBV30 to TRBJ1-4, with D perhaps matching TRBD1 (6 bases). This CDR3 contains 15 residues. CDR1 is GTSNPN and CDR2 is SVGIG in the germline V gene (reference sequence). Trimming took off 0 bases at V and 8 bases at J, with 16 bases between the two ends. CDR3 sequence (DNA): TGTGCCTGGAGTGTAATCGGTGGGGGCGAAGAAAAACTGTTTTTT. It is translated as CAWSVIGGGEEKLFF.

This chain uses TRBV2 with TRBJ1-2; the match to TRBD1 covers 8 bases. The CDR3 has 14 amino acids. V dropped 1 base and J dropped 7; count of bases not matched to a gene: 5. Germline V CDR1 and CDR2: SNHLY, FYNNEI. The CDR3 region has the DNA TGTGCCAGCAGTGAAGGCAGGGGGCTGTTTGGCTACACCTTC. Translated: CASSEGRGLFGYTF. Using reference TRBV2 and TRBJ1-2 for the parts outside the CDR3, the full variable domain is EPEVTQTPSHQVTQMGQEVILRCVPISNHLYFYWYRQILGQKVEFLVSFYNNEISEKSEIFDDQFSVERPDGSNFTLKIRSTKLEDSAMYFCASSEGRGLFGYTFGSGTRLTVV.

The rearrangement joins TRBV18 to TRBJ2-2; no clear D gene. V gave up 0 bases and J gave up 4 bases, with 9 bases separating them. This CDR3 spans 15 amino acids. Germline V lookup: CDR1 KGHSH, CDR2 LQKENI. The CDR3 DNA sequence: TGTGCCAGCTCACCACCGAGTAGTCGCACCGGGGAGCTGTTTTTT. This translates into CASSPPSSRTGELFF.

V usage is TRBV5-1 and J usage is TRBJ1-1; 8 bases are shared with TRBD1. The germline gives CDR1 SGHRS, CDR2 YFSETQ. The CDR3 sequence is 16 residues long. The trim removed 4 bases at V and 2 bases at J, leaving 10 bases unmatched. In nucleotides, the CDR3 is TGCGCCAGCAGCCCTGGACAGGGTCAAATTAACACTGAAGCTTTCTTT. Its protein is CASSPGQGQINTEAFF.

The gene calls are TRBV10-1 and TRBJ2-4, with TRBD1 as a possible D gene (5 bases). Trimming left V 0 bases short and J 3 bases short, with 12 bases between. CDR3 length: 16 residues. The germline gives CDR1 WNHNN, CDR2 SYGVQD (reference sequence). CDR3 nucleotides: TGCGCCAGCAGTGAGTCCATAGTCCAGGGCAAAAACATTCAGTACTTC. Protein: CASSESIVQGKNIQYF.

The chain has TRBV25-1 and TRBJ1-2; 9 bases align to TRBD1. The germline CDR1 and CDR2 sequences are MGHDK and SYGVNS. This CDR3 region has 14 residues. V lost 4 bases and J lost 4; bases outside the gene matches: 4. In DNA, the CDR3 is TGTGCCAGCAGTGGGTGGACAGGGGTCTATGGCTACACCTTC. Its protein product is CASSGWTGVYGYTF.

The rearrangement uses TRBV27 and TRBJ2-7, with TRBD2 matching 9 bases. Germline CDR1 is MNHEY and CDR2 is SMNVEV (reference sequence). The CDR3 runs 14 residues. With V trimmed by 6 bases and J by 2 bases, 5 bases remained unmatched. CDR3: CASRSGGFPYEQYV. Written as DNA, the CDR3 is TGTGCCAGCAGAAGCGGGGGGTTCCCCTACGAGCAGTACGTC.

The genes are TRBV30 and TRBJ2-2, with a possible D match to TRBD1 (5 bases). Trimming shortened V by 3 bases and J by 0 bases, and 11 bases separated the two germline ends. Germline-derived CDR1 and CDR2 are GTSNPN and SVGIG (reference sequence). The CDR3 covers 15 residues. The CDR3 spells CAWRNKQANTGELFF. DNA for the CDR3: TGTGCCTGGAGGAACAAACAGGCGAACACCGGGGAGCTGTTTTTT. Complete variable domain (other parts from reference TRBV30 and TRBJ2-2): SQTIHQWPATLVQPVGSPLSLECTVEGTSNPNLYWYRQAAGRGLQLLFYSVGIGQISSEVPQNLSASRPQDRQFILSSKKLLLSDSGFYLCAWRNKQANTGELFFGEGSRLTVL.

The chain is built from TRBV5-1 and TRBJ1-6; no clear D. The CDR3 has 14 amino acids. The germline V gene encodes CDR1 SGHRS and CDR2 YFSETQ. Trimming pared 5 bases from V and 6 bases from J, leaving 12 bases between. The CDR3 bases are TGCGCCAGCAGTAGTCATCACCCTAATTCACCCCTCCACTTT. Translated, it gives CASSSHHPNSPLHF.

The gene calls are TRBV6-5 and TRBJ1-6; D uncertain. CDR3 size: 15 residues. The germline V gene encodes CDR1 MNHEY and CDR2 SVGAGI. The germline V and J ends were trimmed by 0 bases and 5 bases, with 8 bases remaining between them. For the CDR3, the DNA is TGTGCCAGCAGTTACTCGGCACAGAATAATTCACCCCTCCACTTT. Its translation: CASSYSAQNNSPLHF.

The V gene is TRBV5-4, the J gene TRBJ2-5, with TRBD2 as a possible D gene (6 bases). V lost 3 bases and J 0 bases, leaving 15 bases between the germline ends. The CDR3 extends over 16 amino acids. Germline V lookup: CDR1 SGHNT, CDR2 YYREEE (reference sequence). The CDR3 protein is CASSSRGGGNQETQYF. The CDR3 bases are TGTGCCAGCAGCTCCCGAGGTGGAGGGAACCAAGAGACCCAGTACTTC.

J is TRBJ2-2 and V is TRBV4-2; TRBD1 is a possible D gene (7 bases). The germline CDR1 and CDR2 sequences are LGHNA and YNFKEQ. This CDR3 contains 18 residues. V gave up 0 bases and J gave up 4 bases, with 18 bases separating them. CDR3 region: CASSQDEGAEGGTGELFF. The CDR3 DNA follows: TGTGCCAGCAGCCAAGACGAGGGGGCCGAGGGGGGCACCGGGGAGCTGTTTTTT.

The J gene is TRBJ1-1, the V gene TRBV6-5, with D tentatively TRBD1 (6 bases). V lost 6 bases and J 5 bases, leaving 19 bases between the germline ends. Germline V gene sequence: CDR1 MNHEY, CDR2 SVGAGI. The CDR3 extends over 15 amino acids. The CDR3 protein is CASRDRLQGWTEAFF. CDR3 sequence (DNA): TGTGCCAGCAGAGACCGCCTACAGGGTTGGACTGAAGCTTTCTTT.

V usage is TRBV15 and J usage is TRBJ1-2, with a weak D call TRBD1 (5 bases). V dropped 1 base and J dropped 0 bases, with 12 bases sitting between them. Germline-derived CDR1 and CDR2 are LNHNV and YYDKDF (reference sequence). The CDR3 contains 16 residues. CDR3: CATSRGTGITNYGYTF. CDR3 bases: TGTGCCACCAGCAGAGGAACAGGTATCACTAACTATGGCTACACCTTC.

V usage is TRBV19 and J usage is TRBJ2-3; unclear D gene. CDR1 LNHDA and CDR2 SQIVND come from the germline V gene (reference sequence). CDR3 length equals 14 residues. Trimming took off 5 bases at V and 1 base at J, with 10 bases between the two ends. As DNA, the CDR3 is TGTGCCAGTAGTCCCCCCGGAGGCACAGATACGCAGTATTTT. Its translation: CASSPPGGTDTQYF.

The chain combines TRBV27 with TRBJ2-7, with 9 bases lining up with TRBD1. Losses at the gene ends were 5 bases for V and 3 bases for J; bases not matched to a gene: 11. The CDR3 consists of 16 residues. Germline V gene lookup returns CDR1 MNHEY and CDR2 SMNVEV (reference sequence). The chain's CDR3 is CASSPRRGTGYYEQYV. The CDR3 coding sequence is TGTGCCAGCAGTCCCCGACGTGGGACAGGGTACTACGAGCAGTACGTC.

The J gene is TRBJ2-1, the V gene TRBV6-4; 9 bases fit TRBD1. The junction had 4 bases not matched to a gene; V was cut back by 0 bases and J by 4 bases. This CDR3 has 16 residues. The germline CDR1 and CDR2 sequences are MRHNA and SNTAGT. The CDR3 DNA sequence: TGTGCCAGCAGTGACTCTGCGGGACAGGGATACAATGAGCAGTTCTTC. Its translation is CASSDSAGQGYNEQFF.

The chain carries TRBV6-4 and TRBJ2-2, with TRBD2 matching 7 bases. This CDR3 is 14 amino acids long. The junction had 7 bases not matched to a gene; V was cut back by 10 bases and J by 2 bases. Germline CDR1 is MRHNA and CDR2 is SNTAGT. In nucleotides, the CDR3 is TGTGCCACGCGGGGGACGCGAAACACCGGGGAGCTGTTTTTT. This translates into CATRGTRNTGELFF.

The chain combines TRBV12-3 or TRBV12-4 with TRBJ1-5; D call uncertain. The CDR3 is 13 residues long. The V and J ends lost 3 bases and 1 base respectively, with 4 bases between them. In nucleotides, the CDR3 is TGTGCCAGCAGTTTGCGGAGCAATCAGCCCCAGCATTTT. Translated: CASSLRSNQPQHF.